This TCR beta chain was sequenced for a study of blood T cell repertoires in COVID-19. In germline, CDR1 is MNHEY, CDR2 SMNVEV (reference sequence). This CDR3 has 16 amino acids. The ends lost 5 bases at V and 3 bases at J; junction bases unmatched: 10. The table came from immunoSEQ multiplex PCR; TCRdb's copy has only in-frame clones and leaves some out. The sample consists of roughly 330,000 clones, about 83% of them appearing once. The receptor was derived from a woman aged 45-59 years with acute or convalescent COVID-19. The source material was peripheral blood. The chain combines TRBV27 with TRBJ2-7; 10 bases line up with TRBD2. The CDR3: CASSPALAGVHYEQYF. The CDR3 coding sequence is TGTGCCAGCAGTCCTGCCCTAGCGGGAGTTCACTACGAGCAGTACTTC.